This T cell receptor (beta chain) was sequenced during a study of T cell changes during pregnancy in multiple sclerosis. J lost 1 base, V lost 6 bases, and 6 bases had no gene match. CDR1 and CDR2 from the germline V gene are WSHSY and SAAADI. This CDR3 is built from 15 residues. TCRdb's table, derived via immunoSEQ multiplex PCR, lists solely in-frame clones and lacks some. The sample consists of fewer than 75,000 clones, approximately 91% of them appearing once. The chain joins TRBV10-2 to TRBJ2-3; 8 bases agree with TRBD2. The sequence was collected from a female donor with multiple sclerosis, enrolled in a pregnancy study. The sequences come from peripheral blood, collected in the second trimester of pregnancy. The CDR3 reads CASSEAGVGTDTQYF. CDR3 in DNA: TGCGCCAGCAGCGAAGCGGGAGTCGGCACAGATACGCAGTATTTT.